This TCR beta chain is drawn from a study of blood T cell repertoires in COVID-19. Overall study context: The United States, Italy and Spain supplied acute and convalescent COVID-19 samples.

Method: immunoSEQ multiplex PCR; TCRdb's copy keeps in-frame clones and lacks some. The table includes 210,000 or so clones, 75% to 90% detected once. V gave up 3 bases and J gave up 6 bases; unmatched junction bases: 7. This CDR3 region has 17 residues. Germline V CDR1 and CDR2: SEHNR, FQNEAQ (reference sequence). The sequence was collected from a woman aged 25 to 39 who had been exposed to COVID-19. This chain uses TRBV7-9 with TRBJ2-1; TRBD2 matches at 14 bases. Source material: PBMCs or T cells enriched from blood (not recorded which). The CDR3: CASSFIPGLAGVNEQFF. DNA of the CDR3: TGTGCCAGCAGCTTCATCCCGGGACTAGCGGGAGTCAATGAGCAGTTCTTC.